These T cell receptor beta chains were read from a single sample in a study of blood T cell repertoires in COVID-19. The table came from immunoSEQ multiplex PCR; TCRdb's copy has only in-frame clones and leaves some out. The repertoire has under 140,000 clones, just over 75% of them found once; the top ten carry 3% to 4%. Sequencing was done on a sample of peripheral blood. These receptors were taken from a woman of 80 years or more with acute or convalescent COVID-19. Both conserved end residues are trimmed from each CDR3.

TRBV23-1	TRBJ1-2	ASSQSWRGYT
TRBV25-1	TRBJ2-7	ASTLTAWQGLKDEQY
TRBV2	TRBJ1-2	ASSEGGSYGYT
TRBV4-1	TRBJ2-3	ASSQNPSGETDTQY
TRBV12-3/TRBV12-4	TRBJ1-1	ASRVEGATEAF
TRBV10-3	TRBJ1-3	AISPTTGGNTIY
TRBV24-1	TRBJ2-7	ATSDSRALAGGREQY
TRBV12-5	TRBJ2-1	ASGLPPLVAGNEQF
TRBV2	TRBJ1-5	ASGGDQPQH
TRBV28	TRBJ1-4	ASNSNEKLF
TRBV19	TRBJ2-6	ASSIGREAGANVLT
TRBV5-4	TRBJ2-1	ASSPEAGGYNEQF
TRBV12-5	TRBJ1-2	ASGLRGDGYT
TRBV5-1	TRBJ2-1	ASSVQGRGSYNEQF
TRBV10-3	TRBJ1-2	AISESPGLGVGYT
TRBV5-1	TRBJ2-5	ASSLLSGEYQETQY
TRBV7-3	TRBJ2-3	ASSPMSGGARTQY
TRBV2	TRBJ1-2	ASSPDKVYGYT
TRBV7-9	TRBJ1-6	ASSPFSYNSPLH
TRBV25-1	TRBJ1-1	ASSEKGGQGNTEAF
TRBV10-3	TRBJ2-3	AISETTLISDTQY
TRBV5-5	TRBJ2-1	ASSPRDTDRTEQF
TRBV6-5	TRBJ2-2	ASQGGGAGTGELF
TRBV6-5	TRBJ1-1	ASSPNPGWSTEAF
TRBV5-1	TRBJ1-2	ASSLMGQGYGYT
TRBV6-6	TRBJ1-1	ASSYRREGNTEAF
TRBV11-3	TRBJ2-1	ASSLEGRGNEQF
TRBV2	TRBJ1-1	ASTTEGGTWESAF
TRBV6-4	TRBJ2-3	ASSEDRLTDTQY